The source of this T cell receptor beta chain is a study of blood T cell repertoires in COVID-19. Turning to the study itself: Sample material is recorded as cDNA or gDNA derived from T cells, B-cell-depleted T cells, or PBMCs.

As handled by the study authors: Estimation of nucleated cell counts was performed using reference gene primer amplification. Generated by immunoSEQ multiplex PCR, the TCRdb table keeps only in-frame clones and is missing some. V, J and clone size derive from that table, while D and trimming were established from the DNA sequence. The top ten hold about 32% of the sample, which has tens of thousands of clones, less than 80% seen once. CDR1 is MNHEY, CDR2 SVGEGT, per germline. The V end lost 0 bases, the J end lost 5 bases, and 10 bases lay between the germline ends. This CDR3 spans 14 amino acids. The origin of this receptor is a human donor in a cohort sampled during active COVID-19. The chain recombines TRBV6-2 or TRBV6-3 with TRBJ1-1, with D tentatively TRBD1 (5 bases). The sample consisted of peripheral blood. CDR3 amino acids: CASSYSWGRTEAFF. The DNA for the CDR3 is TGTGCCAGCAGTTACTCGTGGGGGAGGACTGAAGCTTTCTTT.